Below, 10 T cell receptor beta chains from the same sample are listed, as sequenced in a study of T cell responses to AZD1222 COVID-19 vaccine. Only in-frame clones appear in the TCRdb table, and some are missing; sequencing was by immunoSEQ multiplex PCR. The data contain some 65,000 clones, approximately 85% of them singletons. Specimen: peripheral blood, collected on day 0 of MenACWY control vaccination. The receptor source for this set is an adult in good health.

This clone was detected only once. The chain links TRBV14 to TRBJ1-1; TRBD1 agrees at 7 bases. With V trimmed by 0 bases and J by 5 bases, 3 bases remained unmatched. Germline values: CDR1 SGHDN, CDR2 FVKESK. This CDR3 contains 14 residues. The CDR3 DNA reads TGTGCCAGCAGCCAAGATAACAGGGGTACTGAAGCTTTCTTT. Protein product: CASSQDNRGTEAFF.

The CDR3 loop reads CSVGQAEQFF. The DNA for the CDR3 is TGCAGCGTTGGACAGGCGGAGCAGTTCTTC. This sequence joins TRBV29-1 and TRBJ2-1, with D maybe TRBD1 (6 bases). The germline V gene has CDR1 SQVTM and CDR2 ANQGSEA. Trimming shortened V by 4 bases and J by 10 bases, and 8 bases separated the two germline ends. The CDR3 totals 10 residues.

CDR3 sequence (DNA): TGTGCCAGCAGCTCCTTGCCTCCGTTCTCTGGAAACACCATATATTTT. This encodes CASSSLPPFSGNTIYF. The chain employs TRBV7-2 and TRBJ1-3; D unclear. Germline CDR1 and CDR2: SGHTA and FQGNSA. The V gene lost 4 bases and the J gene lost 0 bases, with 13 bases spanning the gap. CDR3 length: 16 amino acids.

This clone was detected only a few times. The chain employs TRBV6-5 and TRBJ1-2; a possible D gene is TRBD1 (5 bases). This CDR3 is built from 14 residues. CDR1 and CDR2 (germline): MNHEY, SVGAGI. V was cut by 2 bases and J by 2 bases, with 9 bases left in between. DNA for the CDR3: TGTGCCAGCAGTTACGGGGGGGAAAACTATGGCTACACCTTC. The encoded protein is CASSYGGENYGYTF.

On this clone itself: Other DNA sequences within the sample encode an identical CDR3. The rearrangement joins TRBV27 to TRBJ1-1; 7 bases agree with TRBD1. Looked up from germline, CDR1 is MNHEY and CDR2 is SMNVEV (reference sequence). V lost 0 bases, J lost 5 bases, and 3 bases stayed unmatched. This CDR3 spans 14 amino acids. CDR3 sequence (DNA): TGTGCCAGCAGTTTATCCAGGGGGGGAACTGAAGCTTTCTTT. Protein product: CASSLSRGGTEAFF.

This clone was detected a few times. The chain uses TRBV12-3 or TRBV12-4 and TRBJ1-5; D call uncertain. The CDR3 is 13 amino acids. V shed 0 bases and J shed 6 bases, with 6 bases lying between them. CDR3 region: CASSLALGQPQHF. The CDR3 region has the DNA TGTGCCAGCAGTTTAGCGCTGGGTCAGCCCCAGCATTTT.

This chain connects TRBV28 to TRBJ1-5; no firm D call. The CDR3 has 17 amino acids. Germline lookup yields CDR1 MDHEN and CDR2 SYDVKM. Trimming stripped 6 bases from V and 0 bases from J, with 18 bases between. Here the CDR3 reads CASRRQKLSNSNQPQHF. The CDR3 nucleotides are TGTGCCAGCAGAAGGCAGAAGCTTAGTAATAGCAATCAGCCCCAGCATTTT.

This chain joins TRBV14 and TRBJ2-2; the match to TRBD2 covers 7 bases. Germline trimming cut 1 base from V and 1 base from J; bases unmatched to any gene: 0. The CDR3 sequence is 15 residues long. Per the germline V gene, CDR1 is SGHDN and CDR2 is FVKESK. The CDR3 sequence is CASSQAGGNTGELFF. The CDR3, as DNA: TGTGCCAGCAGCCAAGCGGGGGGGAACACCGGGGAGCTGTTTTTT.

Here the CDR3 DNA reads TGTGCCAGCAGCTCTCGGGCCAGAGAGGGTGGCTACACCTTC. Protein sequence: CASSSRAREGGYTF. The chain couples TRBV3-1 (or the pseudogene TRBV3-2) to TRBJ1-2; no firm D call. CDR3 length equals 14 residues. The germline V gene has CDR1 LGHDT and CDR2 YNNKEL (reference sequence). V lost 5 bases and J 7 bases, leaving 17 bases between the germline ends.

The CDR3 region has the DNA TGTGCCAGCAGCCAGGGTAGGAACGCCTACGAGCAGTACTTC. Translation: CASSQGRNAYEQYF. This chain connects TRBV3-1 (or the pseudogene TRBV3-2) to TRBJ2-7; D uncertain. This CDR3 contains 14 residues. Trimming removed 3 bases from V and 2 bases from J, with 11 bases in between. Germline V lookup: CDR1 LGHDT, CDR2 YNNKEL (reference sequence).